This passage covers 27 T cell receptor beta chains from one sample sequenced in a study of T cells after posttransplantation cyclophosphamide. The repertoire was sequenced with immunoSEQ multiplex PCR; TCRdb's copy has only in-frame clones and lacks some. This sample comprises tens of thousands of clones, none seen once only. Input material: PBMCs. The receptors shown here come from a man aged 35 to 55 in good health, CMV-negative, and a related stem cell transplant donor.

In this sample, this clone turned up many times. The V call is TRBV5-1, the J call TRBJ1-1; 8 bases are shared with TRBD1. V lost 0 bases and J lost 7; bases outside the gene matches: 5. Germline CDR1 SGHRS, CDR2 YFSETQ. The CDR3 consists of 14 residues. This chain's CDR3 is CASSLGQGADEAFF. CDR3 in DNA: TGCGCCAGCAGCTTGGGGCAGGGGGCCGATGAAGCTTTCTTT.

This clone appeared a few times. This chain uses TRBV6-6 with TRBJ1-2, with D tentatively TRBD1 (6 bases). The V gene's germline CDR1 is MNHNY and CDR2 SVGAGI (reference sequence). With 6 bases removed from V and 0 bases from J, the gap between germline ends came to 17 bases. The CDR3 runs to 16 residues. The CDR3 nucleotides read TGTGCCAGCAGCCCCTTGGGGCAGGGGACTAACTATGGCTACACCTTC. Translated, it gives CASSPLGQGTNYGYTF.

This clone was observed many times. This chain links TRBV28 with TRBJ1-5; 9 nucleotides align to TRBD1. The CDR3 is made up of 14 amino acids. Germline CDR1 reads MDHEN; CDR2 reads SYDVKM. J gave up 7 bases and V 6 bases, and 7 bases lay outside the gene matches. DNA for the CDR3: TGTGCCAGCAGGACGGGACAGGGCGGCCAGCCCCAGCATTTT. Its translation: CASRTGQGGQPQHF.

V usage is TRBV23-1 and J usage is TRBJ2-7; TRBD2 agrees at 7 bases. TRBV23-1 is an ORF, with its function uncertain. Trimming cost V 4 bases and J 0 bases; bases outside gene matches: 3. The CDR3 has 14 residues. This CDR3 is CASSREGFSYEQYV. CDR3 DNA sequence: TGCGCCAGCAGTCGGGAGGGGTTCTCCTACGAGCAGTACGTC.

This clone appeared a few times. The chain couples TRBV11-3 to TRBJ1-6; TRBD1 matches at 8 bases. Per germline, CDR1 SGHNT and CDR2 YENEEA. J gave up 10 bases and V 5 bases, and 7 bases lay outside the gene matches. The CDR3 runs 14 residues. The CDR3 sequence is CASSLGQGGSPLHF. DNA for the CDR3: TGTGCCAGCAGCCTAGGACAGGGTGGGTCACCCCTCCACTTT.

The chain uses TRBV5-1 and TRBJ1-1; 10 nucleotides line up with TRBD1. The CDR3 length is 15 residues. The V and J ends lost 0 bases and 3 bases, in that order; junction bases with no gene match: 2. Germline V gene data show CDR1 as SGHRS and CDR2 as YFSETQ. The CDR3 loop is CASSLAGQGYTEAFF. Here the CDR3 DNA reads TGCGCCAGCAGCTTGGCGGGACAGGGGTACACTGAAGCTTTCTTT.

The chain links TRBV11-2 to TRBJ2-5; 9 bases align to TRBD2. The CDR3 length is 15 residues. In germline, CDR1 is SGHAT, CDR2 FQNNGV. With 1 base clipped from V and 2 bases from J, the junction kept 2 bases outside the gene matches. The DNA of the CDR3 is TGTGCCAGCAGCTTAGTAGCGGGGGAGCAAGAGACCCAGTACTTC. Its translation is CASSLVAGEQETQYF.

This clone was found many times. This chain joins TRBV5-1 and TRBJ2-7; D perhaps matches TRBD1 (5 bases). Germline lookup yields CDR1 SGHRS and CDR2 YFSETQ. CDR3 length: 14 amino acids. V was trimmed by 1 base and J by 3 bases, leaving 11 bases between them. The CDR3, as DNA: TGCGCCAGCAGCTTGCAGGGTAAGAGCTACGAGCAGTACGTC. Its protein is CASSLQGKSYEQYV.

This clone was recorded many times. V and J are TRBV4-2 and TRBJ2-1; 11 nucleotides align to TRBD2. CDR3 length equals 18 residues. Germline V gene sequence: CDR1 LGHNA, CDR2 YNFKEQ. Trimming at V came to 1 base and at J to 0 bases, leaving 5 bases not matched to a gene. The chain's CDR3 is CASSQGLAGSHSYNEQFF. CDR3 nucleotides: TGTGCCAGCAGCCAAGGACTAGCGGGGTCTCACTCCTACAATGAGCAGTTCTTC.

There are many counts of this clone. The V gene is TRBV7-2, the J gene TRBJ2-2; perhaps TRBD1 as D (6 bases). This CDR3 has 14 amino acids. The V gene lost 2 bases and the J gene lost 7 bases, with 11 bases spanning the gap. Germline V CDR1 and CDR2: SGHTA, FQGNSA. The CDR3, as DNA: TGTGCCAGCAGCTTACCCACAGGGCACGGGGAGCTGTTTTTT. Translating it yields CASSLPTGHGELFF.

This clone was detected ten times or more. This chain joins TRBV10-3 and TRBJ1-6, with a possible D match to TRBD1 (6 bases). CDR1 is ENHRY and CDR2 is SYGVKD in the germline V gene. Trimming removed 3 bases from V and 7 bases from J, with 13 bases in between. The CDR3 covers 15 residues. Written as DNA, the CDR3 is TGTGCCATCAGTGAAGCACAGGGTACGAATTCACCCCTCCACTTT. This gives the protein CAISEAQGTNSPLHF.

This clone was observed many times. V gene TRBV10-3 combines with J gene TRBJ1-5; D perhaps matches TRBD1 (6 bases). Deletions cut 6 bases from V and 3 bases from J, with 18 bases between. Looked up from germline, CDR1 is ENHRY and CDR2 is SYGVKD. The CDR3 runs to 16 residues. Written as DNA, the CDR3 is TGTGCCATCAGCGACGCCTTAGGACAGAACAATCAGCCCCAGCATTTT. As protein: CAISDALGQNNQPQHF.

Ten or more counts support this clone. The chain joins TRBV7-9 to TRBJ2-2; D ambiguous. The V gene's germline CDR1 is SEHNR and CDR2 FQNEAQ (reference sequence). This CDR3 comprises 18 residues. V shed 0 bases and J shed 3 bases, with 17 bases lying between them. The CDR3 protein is CASSLAQWYRQDTGELFF. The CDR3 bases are TGTGCCAGCAGCTTAGCGCAATGGTACCGGCAGGACACCGGGGAGCTGTTTTTT. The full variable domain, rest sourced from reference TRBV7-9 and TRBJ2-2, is DTGVSQNPRHKITKRGQNVTFRCDPISEHNRLYWYRQTLGQGPEFLTYFQNEAQLEKSRLLSDRFSAERPKGSFSTLEIQRTEQGDSAMYLCASSLAQWYRQDTGELFFGEGSRLTVL.

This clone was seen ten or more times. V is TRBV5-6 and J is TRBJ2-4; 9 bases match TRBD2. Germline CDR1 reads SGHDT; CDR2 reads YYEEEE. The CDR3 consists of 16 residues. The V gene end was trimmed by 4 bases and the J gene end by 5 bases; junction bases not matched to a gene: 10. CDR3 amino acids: CASSLEVSGRENIQYF. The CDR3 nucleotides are TGTGCCAGCAGCCTCGAGGTTAGCGGGAGAGAAAACATTCAGTACTTC. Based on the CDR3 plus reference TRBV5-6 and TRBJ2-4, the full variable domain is DAGVTQSPTHLIKTRGQQVTLRCSPKSGHDTVSWYQQALGQGPQFIFQYYEEEERQRGNFPDRFSGHQFPNYSSELNVNALLLGDSALYLCASSLEVSGRENIQYFGAGTRLSVL.

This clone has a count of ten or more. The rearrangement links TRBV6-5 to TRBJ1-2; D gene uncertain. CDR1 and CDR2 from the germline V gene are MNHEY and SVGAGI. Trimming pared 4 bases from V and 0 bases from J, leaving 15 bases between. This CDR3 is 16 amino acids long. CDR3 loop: CASSSNVLPTNYGYTF. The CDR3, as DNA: TGTGCCAGCAGTTCAAACGTCCTACCCACTAACTATGGCTACACCTTC.

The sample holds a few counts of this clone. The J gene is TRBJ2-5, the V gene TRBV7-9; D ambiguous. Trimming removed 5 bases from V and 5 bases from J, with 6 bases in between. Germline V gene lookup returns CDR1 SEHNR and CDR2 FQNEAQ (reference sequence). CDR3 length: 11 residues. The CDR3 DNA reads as TGTGCCAGCAGCCTTTATGAGACCCAGTACTTC. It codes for CASSLYETQYF. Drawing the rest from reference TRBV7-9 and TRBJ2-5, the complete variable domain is DTGVSQNPRHKITKRGQNVTFRCDPISEHNRLYWYRQTLGQGPEFLTYFQNEAQLEKSRLLSDRFSAERPKGSFSTLEIQRTEQGDSAMYLCASSLYETQYFGPGTRLLVL.

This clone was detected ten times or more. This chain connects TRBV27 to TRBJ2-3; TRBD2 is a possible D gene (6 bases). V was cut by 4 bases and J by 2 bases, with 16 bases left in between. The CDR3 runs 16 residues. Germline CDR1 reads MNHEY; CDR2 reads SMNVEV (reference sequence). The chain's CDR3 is CASSSPTGGPTDTQYF. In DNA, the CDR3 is TGTGCCAGCAGTTCCCCAACCGGGGGTCCCACAGATACGCAGTATTTT.

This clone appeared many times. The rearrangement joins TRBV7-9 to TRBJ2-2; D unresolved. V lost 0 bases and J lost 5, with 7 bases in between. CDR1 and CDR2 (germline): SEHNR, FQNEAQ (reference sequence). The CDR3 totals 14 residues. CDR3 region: CASSLAGSTGELFF. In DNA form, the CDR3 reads TGTGCCAGCAGCTTAGCCGGGTCAACCGGGGAGCTGTTTTTT.

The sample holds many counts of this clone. The CDR3 nucleotides are TGTGCCAGCTTCCGGATCAGGGAGGCCGGCAATCAGCCCCAGCATTTT. Its translation is CASFRIREAGNQPQHF. The chain joins TRBV6-4 to TRBJ1-5; tentative D call: TRBD1 (5 bases). Trimming took off 8 bases at V and 2 bases at J, with 19 bases between the two ends. CDR3 length equals 16 residues. Per the germline V gene, CDR1 is MRHNA and CDR2 is SNTAGT.

The CDR3: CASSQPNRGGYGYTF. The DNA for the CDR3 is TGCGCCAGCAGTCAACCGAACAGGGGAGGTTATGGCTACACCTTC. This chain links TRBV23-1 with TRBJ1-2, with 7 bases lining up with TRBD1. TRBV23-1 is designated an ORF whose function remains uncertain. CDR3 length equals 15 residues. The V gene end was trimmed by 2 bases and the J gene end by 5 bases; junction bases not matched to a gene: 8.

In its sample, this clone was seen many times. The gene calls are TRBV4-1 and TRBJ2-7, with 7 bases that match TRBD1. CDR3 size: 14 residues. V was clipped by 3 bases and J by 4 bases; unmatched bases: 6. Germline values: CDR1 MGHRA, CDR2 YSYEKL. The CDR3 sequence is CASSQPGQKYEQYF. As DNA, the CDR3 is TGCGCCAGCAGCCAGCCGGGACAGAAATACGAGCAGTACTTC.

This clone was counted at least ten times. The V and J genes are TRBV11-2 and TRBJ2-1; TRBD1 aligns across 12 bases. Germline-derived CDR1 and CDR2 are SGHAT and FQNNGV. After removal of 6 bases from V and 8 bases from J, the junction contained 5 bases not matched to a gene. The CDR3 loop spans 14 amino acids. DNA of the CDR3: TGTGCCAGCAGATCGGGACAGGGGGCGTATGAGCAGTTCTTC. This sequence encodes CASRSGQGAYEQFF. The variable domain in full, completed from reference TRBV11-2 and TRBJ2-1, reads EAGVAQSPRYKIIEKRQSVAFWCNPISGHATLYWYQQILGQGPKLLIQFQNNGVVDDSQLPKDRFSAERLKGVDSTLKIQPAKLEDSAVYLCASRSGQGAYEQFFGPGTRLTVL.

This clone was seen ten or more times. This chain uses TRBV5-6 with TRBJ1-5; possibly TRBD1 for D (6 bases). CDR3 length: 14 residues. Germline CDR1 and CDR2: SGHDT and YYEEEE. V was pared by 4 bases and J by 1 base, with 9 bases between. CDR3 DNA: TGTGCCAGCAGCACAGGGTGGAGCAATCAGCCCCAGCATTTT. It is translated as CASSTGWSNQPQHF.

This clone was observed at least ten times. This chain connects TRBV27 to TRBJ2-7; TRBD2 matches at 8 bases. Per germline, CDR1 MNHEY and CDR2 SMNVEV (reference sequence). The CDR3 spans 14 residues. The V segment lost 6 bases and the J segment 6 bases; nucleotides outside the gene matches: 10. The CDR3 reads CASSASGTRGEQYF. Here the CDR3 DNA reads TGTGCCAGCAGCGCGTCCGGGACTAGGGGCGAGCAGTACTTC.

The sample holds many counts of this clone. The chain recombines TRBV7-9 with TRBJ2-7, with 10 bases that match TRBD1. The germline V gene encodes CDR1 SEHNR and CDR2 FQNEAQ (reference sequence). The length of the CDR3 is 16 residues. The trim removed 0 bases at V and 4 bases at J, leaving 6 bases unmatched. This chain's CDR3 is CASSLAFGTGVYEQYF. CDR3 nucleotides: TGTGCCAGCAGCTTAGCGTTCGGGACAGGGGTATACGAGCAGTACTTC.

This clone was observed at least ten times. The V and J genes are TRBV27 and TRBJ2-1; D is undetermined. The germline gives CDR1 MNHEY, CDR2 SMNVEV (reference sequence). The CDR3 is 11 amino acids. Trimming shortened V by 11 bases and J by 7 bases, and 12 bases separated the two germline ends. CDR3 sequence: CASKLRNEQFF. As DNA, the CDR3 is TGTGCCTCAAAACTGAGGAATGAGCAGTTCTTC.

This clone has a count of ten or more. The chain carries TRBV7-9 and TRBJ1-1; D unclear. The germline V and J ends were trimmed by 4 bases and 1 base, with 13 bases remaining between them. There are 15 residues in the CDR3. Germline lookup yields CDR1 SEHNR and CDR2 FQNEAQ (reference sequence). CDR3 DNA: TGTGCCAGCAGCTCGGATGGGCCCTCGAACACTGAAGCTTTCTTT. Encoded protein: CASSSDGPSNTEAFF.